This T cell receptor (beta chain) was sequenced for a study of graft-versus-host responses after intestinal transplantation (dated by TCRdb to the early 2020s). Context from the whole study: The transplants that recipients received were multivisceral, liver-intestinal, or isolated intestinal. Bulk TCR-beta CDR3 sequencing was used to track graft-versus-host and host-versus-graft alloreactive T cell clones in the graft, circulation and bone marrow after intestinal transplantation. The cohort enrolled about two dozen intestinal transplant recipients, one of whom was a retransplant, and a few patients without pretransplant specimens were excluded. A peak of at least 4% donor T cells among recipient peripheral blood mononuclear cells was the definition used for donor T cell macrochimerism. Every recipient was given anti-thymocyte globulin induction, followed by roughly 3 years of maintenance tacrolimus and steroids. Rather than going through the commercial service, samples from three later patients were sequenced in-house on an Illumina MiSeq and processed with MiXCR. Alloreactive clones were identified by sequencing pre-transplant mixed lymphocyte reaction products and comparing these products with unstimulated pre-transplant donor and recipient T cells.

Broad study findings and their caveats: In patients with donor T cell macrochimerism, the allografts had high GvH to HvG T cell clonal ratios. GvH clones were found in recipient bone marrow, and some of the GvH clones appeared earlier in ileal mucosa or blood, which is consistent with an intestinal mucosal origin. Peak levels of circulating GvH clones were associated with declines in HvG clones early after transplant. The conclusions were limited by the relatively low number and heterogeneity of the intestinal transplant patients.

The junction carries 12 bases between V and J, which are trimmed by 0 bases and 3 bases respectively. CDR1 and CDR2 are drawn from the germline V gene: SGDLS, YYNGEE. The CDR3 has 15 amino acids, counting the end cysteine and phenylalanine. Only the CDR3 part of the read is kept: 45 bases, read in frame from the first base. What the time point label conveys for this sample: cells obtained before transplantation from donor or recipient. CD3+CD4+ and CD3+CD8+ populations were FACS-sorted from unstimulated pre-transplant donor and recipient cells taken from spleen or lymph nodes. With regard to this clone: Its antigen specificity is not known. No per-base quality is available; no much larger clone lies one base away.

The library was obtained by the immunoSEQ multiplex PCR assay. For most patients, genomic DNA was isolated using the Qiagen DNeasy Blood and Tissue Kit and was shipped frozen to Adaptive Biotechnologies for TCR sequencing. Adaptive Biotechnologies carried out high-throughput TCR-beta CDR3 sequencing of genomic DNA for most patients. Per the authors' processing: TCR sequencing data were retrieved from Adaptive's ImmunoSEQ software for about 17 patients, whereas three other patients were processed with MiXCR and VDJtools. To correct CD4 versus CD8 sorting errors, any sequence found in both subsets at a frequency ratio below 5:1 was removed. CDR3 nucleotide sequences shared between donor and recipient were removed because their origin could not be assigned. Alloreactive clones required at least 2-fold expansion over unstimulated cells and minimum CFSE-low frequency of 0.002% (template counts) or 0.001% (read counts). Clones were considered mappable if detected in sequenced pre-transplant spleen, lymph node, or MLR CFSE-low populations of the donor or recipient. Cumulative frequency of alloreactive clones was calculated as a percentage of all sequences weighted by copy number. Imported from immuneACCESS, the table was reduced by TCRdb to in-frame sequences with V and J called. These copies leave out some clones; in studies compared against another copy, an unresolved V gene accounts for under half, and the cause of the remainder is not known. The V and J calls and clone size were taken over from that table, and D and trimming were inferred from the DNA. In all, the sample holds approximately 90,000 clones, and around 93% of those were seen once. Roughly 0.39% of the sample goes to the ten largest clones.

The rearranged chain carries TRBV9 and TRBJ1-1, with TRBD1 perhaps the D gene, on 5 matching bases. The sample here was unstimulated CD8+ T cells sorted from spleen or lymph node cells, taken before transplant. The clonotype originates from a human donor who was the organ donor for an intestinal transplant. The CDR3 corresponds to CASSVAGIGDTEAFF. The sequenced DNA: TGTGCCAGCAGCGTAGCAGGGATAGGGGACACTGAAGCTTTCTTT.